This T cell receptor beta chain was identified during a study of blood T cell repertoires in COVID-19. The wider study: Samples taken during acute and convalescent COVID-19 were collected in the United States, Italy and Spain.

From germline, CDR1 is SGHDT and CDR2 YYEEEE. The J segment lost 4 bases and the V segment lost 7 bases, leaving 20 bases of the junction unmatched. This CDR3 comprises 18 residues. Profiled with immunoSEQ multiplex PCR; TCRdb holds only in-frame clones, not every one. The sample shows a few hundred thousand clones, 80% to 90% of them seen only once. Sequencing was carried out using PBMCs or T cells enriched from blood (not recorded which). The chain joins TRBV5-6 to TRBJ2-1; 7 positions match TRBD1. The receptor was derived from a woman in her twenties or thirties who had recovered from COVID-19. The CDR3 protein is CASDATRQGLSRYNEQFF. Here the CDR3 DNA reads TGTGCCAGCGACGCGACACGACAGGGCTTAAGCAGGTACAATGAGCAGTTCTTC.